This T cell receptor (beta chain) came from a study of T cell repertoires in cytomegalovirus infection. TCRdb ran MiXCR on the reads and lists one entry per CDR3 protein. In the table there are approximately 250,000 distinct CDR3 sequences, about 23% of which are singletons. Broader study findings: Cumulative public TCR beta family frequency identified carriers of CMV plus the relevant HLA. Predominance within the ex vivo response was attributable to HLA-C-restricted CMV-specific TCR beta clonotypes.

Details on this clonotype: The antigen is unknown.

The germline CDR1 and CDR2 sequences are ENHRY and SYGVKD. J was trimmed by 5 bases and V by 9 bases; bases with no gene match: 2. The CDR3 has 11 amino acids. Sequenced material: CD8+ T cells from PBMCs. The source is a human donor in good health (CMV status not recorded). Some clones in this sample may be carry-over from other donors' samples. This chain links TRBV10-3 with TRBJ2-7, with 9 bases aligning to TRBD1. CDR3 sequence (DNA): TGTGCCATACGACAGGGGGACGAGCAGTACTTC. Translating it yields CAIRQGDEQYF.